The rows below give T cell receptor beta chains drawn from one sample of a study of identical twins. Each CDR3 protein gets one entry after TCRdb re-called the 5' RACE reads with MiXCR. The table has around 250,000 distinct CDR3 sequences, roughly 12% seen once; the top ten hold approximately 4%. The same sample was also used in a study of yellow fever vaccine responses in identical twins.

What was sequenced was memory (CD45RO+) T cells sorted from blood. These receptors originate from a woman under 30 in good health. Both conserved end residues are trimmed from each CDR3. Each record gives: J gene, V gene, CDR3 protein.

J gene: TRBJ2-7
V gene: TRBV4-3
CDR3 protein: ASSQGQQLTYEQY

J gene: TRBJ2-5
V gene: TRBV11-2
CDR3 protein: ASSLGTAAGGPRETQY

J gene: TRBJ2-6
V gene: TRBV6-5
CDR3 protein: ASSSGYGGFLSGANVLT

J gene: TRBJ2-1
V gene: TRBV29-1
CDR3 protein: SATVGEQF

J gene: TRBJ2-1
V gene: TRBV27
CDR3 protein: ASSLGLGTGVTNEQF

J gene: TRBJ2-5
V gene: TRBV6-5
CDR3 protein: ASSYSPIQETQY

J gene: TRBJ2-5
V gene: TRBV5-6
CDR3 protein: ASNLDGRQETQY

J gene: TRBJ2-6
V gene: TRBV10-3
CDR3 protein: AISLSGGPASGANVLT

J gene: TRBJ1-2
V gene: TRBV12-3/TRBV12-4
CDR3 protein: ASSSQVGVNYGYT

J gene: TRBJ2-3
V gene: TRBV10-3
CDR3 protein: AISESPGPTDTQY

J gene: TRBJ2-7
V gene: TRBV15
CDR3 protein: ATSPGTSDSYEQY

J gene: TRBJ2-4
V gene: TRBV6-1
CDR3 protein: ASRQGSAKNIQY

J gene: TRBJ1-1
V gene: TRBV7-2
CDR3 protein: ASRRGQGGWNTEAF

J gene: TRBJ2-5
V gene: TRBV6-1
CDR3 protein: ASSLRTSGKRETQY

J gene: TRBJ2-3
V gene: TRBV5-1
CDR3 protein: ASSDGTGVSTDTQY

J gene: TRBJ2-7
V gene: TRBV11-2
CDR3 protein: ASSLAGGVTYEQY

J gene: TRBJ2-3
V gene: TRBV4-3
CDR3 protein: ASSQDSPVAGMYADTQY

J gene: TRBJ2-7
V gene: TRBV5-6
CDR3 protein: ASSLGLAAAGQY

J gene: TRBJ2-2
V gene: TRBV6-2/TRBV6-3
CDR3 protein: ASSSAGFGELF

J gene: TRBJ2-3
V gene: TRBV5-1
CDR3 protein: ASSLDGGSTDTQY

J gene: TRBJ2-1
V gene: TRBV30
CDR3 protein: AWSVSIGGTSLPNEQF

J gene: TRBJ2-7
V gene: TRBV3-1
CDR3 protein: ASSQAVRYEQY

J gene: TRBJ1-3
V gene: TRBV7-2
CDR3 protein: ASSLRWGSGNTIY

J gene: TRBJ1-2
V gene: TRBV28
CDR3 protein: ASRELGQGANYGYT

J gene: TRBJ2-7
V gene: TRBV6-5
CDR3 protein: ASSYSKGSYEQY

J gene: TRBJ2-3
V gene: TRBV20-1
CDR3 protein: SALEDPTDTQY

J gene: TRBJ2-2
V gene: TRBV5-1
CDR3 protein: ASRRGSDTGELF

J gene: TRBJ2-2
V gene: TRBV20-1
CDR3 protein: SAQVDALGAGKLF

J gene: TRBJ2-1
V gene: TRBV12-3/TRBV12-4
CDR3 protein: ASTQRGLANYNEQF

J gene: TRBJ1-5
V gene: TRBV7-2
CDR3 protein: ASSRTGMDQPQH

J gene: TRBJ2-5
V gene: TRBV5-1
CDR3 protein: ASSLVRDSSQETQY

J gene: TRBJ1-1
V gene: TRBV20-1
CDR3 protein: SASSLKAF

J gene: TRBJ2-3
V gene: TRBV5-1
CDR3 protein: ASSGGDQSDTQY

J gene: TRBJ2-7
V gene: TRBV20-1
CDR3 protein: SARRFGKPYEQY

J gene: TRBJ2-7
V gene: TRBV5-4
CDR3 protein: ASSLGSTGGVREQY

J gene: TRBJ1-6
V gene: TRBV12-3/TRBV12-4
CDR3 protein: ASSDTFRSSPLH

J gene: TRBJ2-5
V gene: TRBV20-1
CDR3 protein: SARDLTEYQETQY

J gene: TRBJ2-1
V gene: TRBV5-1
CDR3 protein: ASRLLAGAYNEQF

J gene: TRBJ2-1
V gene: TRBV12-3/TRBV12-4
CDR3 protein: ASSLRTSGSYNEQF

J gene: TRBJ2-5
V gene: TRBV10-3
CDR3 protein: AISESTVQETQY

J gene: TRBJ1-5
V gene: TRBV28
CDR3 protein: ASSSFSTARSH

J gene: TRBJ2-7
V gene: TRBV6-2/TRBV6-3
CDR3 protein: ASSPLSYEQY

J gene: TRBJ2-5
V gene: TRBV12-3/TRBV12-4
CDR3 protein: ASSFDSLETQY

J gene: TRBJ1-5
V gene: TRBV28
CDR3 protein: ASSLWGSNQPQH